This TCR beta chain was captured in a study of T-cell reconstitution after alpha-beta-depleted transplantation in children. The study, taken as a whole, reports: The origin of alpha-beta T cells about two months after transplant was reportedly several hundred expanded graft clones. Newly produced T cells mostly provided counts and TCRbeta diversity after one year, as hyperexpanded clones declined.

Preparing the TCRbeta library involved the use of unique molecular identifiers. MiXCR was run by TCRdb on the PCR reads, yielding one entry per CDR3 protein. The repertoire consists of around 250,000 distinct CDR3 sequences, with about a quarter occurring once and the leading ten covering about 2.8%. This clonotype was counted a few times. The target antigen is unknown. V lost 5 bases, J lost 8 bases, and 15 bases stayed unmatched. The CDR3 totals 17 residues. The germline V gene encodes CDR1 SGHRS and CDR2 YFSETQ. J is TRBJ2-1 and V is TRBV5-1; 11 nucleotides match TRBD2. The TCR originated in a girl aged 2 to 9 with Fanconi anemia, due to receive a stem cell transplant. Source: PBMCs, taken before TCRalphabeta/CD19-depleted stem cell transplant. DNA for the CDR3: TGCGCCAGCAGTCCCCGAATACTAGCGGGAGCTCGGGATGAGCAGTTCTTC. It yields the protein CASSPRILAGARDEQFF.